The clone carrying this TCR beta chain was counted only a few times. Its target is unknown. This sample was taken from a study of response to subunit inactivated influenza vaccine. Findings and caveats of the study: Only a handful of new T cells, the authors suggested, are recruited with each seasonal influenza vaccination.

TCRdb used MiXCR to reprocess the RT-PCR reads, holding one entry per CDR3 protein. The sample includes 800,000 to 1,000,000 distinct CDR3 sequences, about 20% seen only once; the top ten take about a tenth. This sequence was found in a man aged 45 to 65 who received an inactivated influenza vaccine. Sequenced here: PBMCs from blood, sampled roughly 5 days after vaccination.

DNA of the CDR3: TGTGCCAGCAGTGAATATATCTGGGCGGGAGGGCAAGAGACCCAGTACTTC. Its protein product is CASSEYIWAGGQETQYF. The chain combines TRBV25-1 with TRBJ2-5; TRBD2 matches 9 bases. CDR1 MGHDK and CDR2 SYGVNS come from the germline V gene. The CDR3 spans 17 residues. After removal of 0 bases from V and 2 bases from J, the junction contained 7 bases not matched to a gene.